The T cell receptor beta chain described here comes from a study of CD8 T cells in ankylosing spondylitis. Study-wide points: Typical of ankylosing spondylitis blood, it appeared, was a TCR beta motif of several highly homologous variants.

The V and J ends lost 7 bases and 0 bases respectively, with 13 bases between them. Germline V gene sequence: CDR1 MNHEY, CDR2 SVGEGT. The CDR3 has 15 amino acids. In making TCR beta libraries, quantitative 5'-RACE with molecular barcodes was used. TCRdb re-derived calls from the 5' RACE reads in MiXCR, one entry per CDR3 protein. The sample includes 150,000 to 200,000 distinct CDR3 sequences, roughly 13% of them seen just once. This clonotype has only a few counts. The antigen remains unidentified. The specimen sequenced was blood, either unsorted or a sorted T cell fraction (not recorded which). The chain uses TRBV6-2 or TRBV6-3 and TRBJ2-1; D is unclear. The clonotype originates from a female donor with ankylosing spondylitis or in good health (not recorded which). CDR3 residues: CASKGAVVSYNEQFF. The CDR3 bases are TGTGCCAGCAAGGGTGCGGTCGTCTCCTACAATGAGCAGTTCTTC.